What follows are 22 T cell receptor beta chains derived from one specimen sequenced in a study of neurological immune-mediated disorders. TCRdb reanalysed the 5' RACE reads using MiXCR and keeps one entry per CDR3 protein. This table holds approximately 31,000 distinct CDR3 sequences, approximately 4.2% found once. Sample: PBMCs. These receptors were taken from a man younger than 35 in good health.

This clonotype was counted many times. The chain is built from TRBV6-5 and TRBJ2-7; 9 bases map to TRBD1. V lost 8 bases, J lost 4 bases, and 21 bases stayed unmatched. The CDR3 loop spans 18 amino acids. Germline values: CDR1 MNHEY, CDR2 SVGAGI. CDR3 protein: CASSLTLGTGQGKYEQYF. The CDR3 nucleotides read TGTGCCAGCTCCTTAACCCTAGGGACGGGACAGGGTAAATACGAGCAGTACTTC.

This clonotype showed up many times. The chain couples TRBV18 to TRBJ2-1; either TRBD1 or TRBD2 may fit D (7 bases each). V lost 6 bases to trimming and J lost 6 bases, with 18 bases between them. CDR3 size: 15 residues. Per the germline V gene, CDR1 is KGHSH and CDR2 is LQKENI. CDR3 in DNA: TGTGCCAGCTCCCAACAGGGGAGGGGCACCAATGAGCAGTTCTTC. Its protein is CASSQQGRGTNEQFF.

This clonotype was counted ten times or more. The V gene is TRBV27, the J gene TRBJ1-2; TRBD1 might be the D (6 bases). CDR3 length equals 14 residues. From germline, CDR1 is MNHEY and CDR2 SMNVEV (reference sequence). V lost 1 base, J lost 8 bases, and 14 bases lay in between. CDR3 in DNA: TGTGCCAGCAGTTTATATAACAGGGTAGGCGGCTACACCTTC. Protein: CASSLYNRVGGYTF.

V gene TRBV6-5 combines with J gene TRBJ2-7; TRBD2 is a possible D gene (5 bases). There are 14 residues in the CDR3. Trimming cost V 0 bases and J 4 bases, with 10 bases left between them. Looked up from germline, CDR1 is MNHEY and CDR2 is SVGAGI. CDR3 sequence: CASSYSAEGYEQYF. The CDR3, as DNA: TGTGCCAGCAGTTACTCGGCAGAGGGATACGAGCAGTACTTC.

This clonotype was recorded many times. The J gene is TRBJ2-3, the V gene TRBV20-1, with D maybe TRBD1 (5 bases). CDR3 length: 15 residues. With 4 bases removed from V and 0 bases from J, the gap between germline ends came to 14 bases. Germline V gene data show CDR1 as DFQATT and CDR2 as SNEGSKA (reference sequence). CDR3 nucleotide sequence: TGCAGTGCTATCAACCCCCAGGGTAGCACAGATACGCAGTATTTT. Translated: CSAINPQGSTDTQYF.

This clonotype was counted at least ten times. The genes are TRBV7-2 and TRBJ2-2, with D possibly being TRBD2 (6 bases). Trimming cost V 5 bases and J 5 bases, with 12 bases left between them. This CDR3 has 14 amino acids. Germline V CDR1 and CDR2: SGHTA, FQGNSA. The CDR3 DNA is TGTGCCAGCAGCCCCCGACTAGTTACCGGGGAGCTGTTTTTT. Translated: CASSPRLVTGELFF.

This clonotype was seen repeatedly, ten times or more. The chain employs TRBV3-1 and TRBJ1-1; D gene uncertain. Per the germline V gene, CDR1 is LGHDT and CDR2 is YNNKEL (reference sequence). The CDR3 runs to 14 residues. Trimming removed 2 bases at V and 1 base at J, with 8 bases between. Here the CDR3 reads CASSQTWTNTEAFF. Written as DNA, the CDR3 is TGTGCCAGCAGCCAAACCTGGACGAACACTGAAGCTTTCTTT.

This clonotype showed up many times. V usage is TRBV30 and J usage is TRBJ2-6; D might be TRBD1 (6 bases). This CDR3 spans 16 amino acids. V shed 0 bases and J shed 0 bases, with 9 bases lying between them. The germline V gene encodes CDR1 GTSNPN and CDR2 SVGIG (reference sequence). The CDR3 coding sequence is TGTGCCTGGAGTGTACAGGGAGTCTCTGGGGCCAACGTCCTGACTTTC. Its protein product is CAWSVQGVSGANVLTF.

This clonotype was counted ten times or more. The chain combines TRBV7-3 with TRBJ2-7, with a weak D call TRBD1 (5 bases). This CDR3 region has 15 residues. The germline gives CDR1 SGHTA, CDR2 FQGTGA. The germline V and J ends were trimmed by 1 base and 3 bases, with 13 bases remaining between them. The CDR3 protein is CASSLNAGLFYEQYF. Here the CDR3 DNA reads TGTGCCAGCAGCTTAAACGCAGGGCTTTTCTACGAGCAGTACTTC.

At least ten counts were recorded for this clonotype. Mismatch with germline at one junction end may stem from a read error. The chain combines TRBV10-3 with TRBJ1-1; D is unclear. The CDR3 extends over 13 amino acids. Germline V gene data show CDR1 as ENHRY and CDR2 as SYGVKD. The CDR3 sequence: CAASPGPGFKRVF. CDR3 in DNA: TGTGCCGCTTCACCGGGTCCCGGGTTTAAGAGGGTCTTT.

This clonotype was counted many times. The chain has TRBV12-5 and TRBJ1-2; D unclear. The germline gives CDR1 LGHNT, CDR2 FRNRAP. Trimming removed 0 bases at V and 7 bases at J, with 12 bases between. The CDR3 is 14 residues long. The CDR3 nucleotides are TGTGCTAGTGGTTTGGTTCCCCAGGCTTTTGGCTACACCTTC. This gives the protein CASGLVPQAFGYTF.

This clonotype has ten or more counts. The V call is TRBV5-1, the J call TRBJ1-2, with unresolved D. Germline V lookup: CDR1 SGHRS, CDR2 YFSETQ. V shed 4 bases and J shed 3 bases, with 16 bases lying between them. The CDR3 is 15 amino acids. CDR3 protein: CASSDQPGNDYGYTF. CDR3 coding DNA: TGCGCCAGCAGCGATCAACCCGGGAACGACTATGGCTACACCTTC.

This clonotype was observed many times. This sequence joins TRBV20-1 and TRBJ2-7; TRBD2 might be the D (7 bases). The CDR3 is made up of 16 amino acids. V lost 4 bases and J lost 3, with 22 bases in between. CDR1 and CDR2 (germline): DFQATT, SNEGSKA (reference sequence). In DNA, the CDR3 is TGCAGTGCTAAGACCACTCGGGGGGCAGCCAGCTACGAGCAGTACTTC. This translates into CSAKTTRGAASYEQYF.

This clonotype has ten or more counts. The rearrangement joins TRBV5-1 to TRBJ1-1; D unclear. Germline V lookup: CDR1 SGHRS, CDR2 YFSETQ. This CDR3 has 16 residues. Trimming cost V 2 bases and J 4 bases, with 18 bases left between them. The CDR3 reads CASSFGDRLMGTEAFF. The CDR3 DNA reads TGCGCCAGCAGCTTTGGTGATAGGCTTATGGGCACTGAAGCTTTCTTT.

There are many counts of this clonotype. The gene calls are TRBV5-1 and TRBJ2-1, with TRBD2 identical over 8 bases. Trimming removed 1 base from V and 9 bases from J; junction bases left unmatched: 6. In germline, CDR1 is SGHRS, CDR2 YFSETQ. CDR3 length equals 14 residues. The CDR3 DNA follows: TGCGCCAGCAGCTTGCCGGGGGGGCGAGGTGAGCAGTTCTTC. It specifies CASSLPGGRGEQFF.

This clonotype was observed at least ten times. The chain's CDR3 is CASSADSTTDTQYF. As DNA, the CDR3 is TGTGCCAGCAGCGCAGACAGCACAACAGATACGCAGTATTTT. The genes are TRBV5-5 and TRBJ2-3; D may be TRBD1 (5 bases). CDR3 length: 14 residues. Trimming removed 4 bases from V and 3 bases from J, with 12 bases in between. Germline V gene data show CDR1 as SGHKS and CDR2 as YYEKEE (reference sequence).

The chain joins TRBV20-1 to TRBJ1-5; perhaps TRBD1 as D (5 bases). This CDR3 spans 14 amino acids. The V end lost 6 bases, the J end lost 1 base, and 13 bases lay between the germline ends. The germline gives CDR1 DFQATT, CDR2 SNEGSKA (reference sequence). CDR3 bases: TGCAGTGCCCAGGAATGGGGGAGCAATCAGCCCCAGCATTTT. Amino acids: CSAQEWGSNQPQHF.

There are a few counts of this clonotype. CDR3 nucleotide sequence: TGTGCCAGCAACCGGGACGCAGACTATGGCTACACCTTC. Protein product: CASNRDADYGYTF. The chain joins TRBV9 to TRBJ1-2; D is perhaps TRBD1 (5 bases). This CDR3 comprises 13 residues. Per the germline V gene, CDR1 is SGDLS and CDR2 is YYNGEE. With 6 bases removed from V and 3 bases from J, the gap between germline ends came to 12 bases.

This clonotype was picked up many times. The chain recombines TRBV5-5 with TRBJ1-4; TRBD1 is a possible D gene (5 bases). Between the trimmed V and J ends, which lost 4 bases and 4 bases, there was a span of 14 bases. This CDR3 is built from 15 residues. From germline, CDR1 is SGHKS and CDR2 YYEKEE (reference sequence). The CDR3 spells CASSRTWMGNEKLFF. The DNA for the CDR3 is TGTGCCAGCAGCCGGACATGGATGGGTAATGAAAAACTGTTTTTT.

In its sample, this clonotype was seen many times. The chain couples TRBV30 to TRBJ1-2; no reliable D call. The germline V gene has CDR1 GTSNPN and CDR2 SVGIG (reference sequence). V was pared by 0 bases and J by 6 bases, with 11 bases between. CDR3 size: 13 residues. The chain's CDR3 is CAWSVMRSNGYTF. The CDR3 nucleotides read TGTGCCTGGAGTGTAATGAGATCAAATGGCTACACCTTC.

This clonotype has ten or more counts. The V and J genes are TRBV5-6 and TRBJ2-1; tentative D call: TRBD2 (7 bases). This CDR3 is 15 amino acids long. Between the trimmed V and J ends, which lost 6 bases and 6 bases, there was a span of 19 bases. From germline, CDR1 is SGHDT and CDR2 YYEEEE. CDR3 sequence: CASIITGEGGNEQFF. The DNA of the CDR3 is TGTGCCAGCATCATAACCGGGGAGGGGGGCAATGAGCAGTTCTTC.

In its sample, this clonotype was seen many times. This chain links TRBV21-1 with TRBJ1-1; the table gives TRBD1 as D, unverified against the DNA. TRBV21-1 is recorded as a pseudogene. The CDR3 is 17 amino acids. CDR3 nucleotides: TGTGCCAGCAGCATCCCCGGGGGCGTACAGTTTATCGCTGAAGCTTTCTTT. This codes for CASSIPGGVQFIAEAFF.